This T cell receptor (beta chain) was sequenced for a study of blood T cell repertoires in COVID-19. In the study overall: The analysed material was cDNA or gDNA that came from T cells, B-cell-depleted T cells, or PBMCs.

Sequencing used immunoSEQ multiplex PCR; TCRdb keeps in-frame clones, though not all of them. The data show some 140,000 clones, roughly four fifths seen once. The CDR3 has 15 amino acids. Trimming took off 4 bases at V and 0 bases at J, with 10 bases between the two ends. From germline, CDR1 is SGHRS and CDR2 YFSETQ. The sequenced sample consisted of peripheral blood. This chain connects TRBV5-1 to TRBJ2-2, with a weak D call TRBD1 (5 bases). The clonotype originates from a man of 80 years or more with acute or convalescent COVID-19. CDR3 protein: CASSPQTANTGELFF. DNA of the CDR3: TGCGCCAGCAGCCCCCAGACAGCGAACACCGGGGAGCTGTTTTTT.